What follows is one T cell receptor beta chain and its context. Libraries were prepared by immunoSEQ multiplex PCR; TCRdb keeps only in-frame clonotypes and omits some of them. Of 2,500,000 or so clones in the sample, approximately 94% are singletons; the top ten hold 0.36%. These data come from a study of shared clonotypes between healthy human individuals. Germline V CDR1 and CDR2: GTSNPN, SVGIG (reference sequence). The ends lost 8 bases at V and 2 bases at J; junction bases unmatched: 9. CDR3 length: 14 amino acids. This TCR came from a man aged 18 to 29 in good health. Some clones in this sample may be carry-over from other donors' samples. Sequenced material: naive CD4+ T cells from PBMCs. Subset of the sample: CD45RA+ positively selected. The chain uses TRBV30 and TRBJ2-1, with 7 nucleotides matching TRBD2. CDR3 amino acids: CAAKIAGAYNEQFF. The CDR3 DNA is TGTGCCGCCAAGATAGCGGGCGCCTACAATGAGCAGTTCTTC.